Sequencing of this T cell receptor (beta chain) was carried out in a study of response to subunit inactivated influenza vaccine. Study-level results: Researchers suggested that each seasonal influenza vaccination recruits few new T cells.

This clonotype came up a few times. Its specificity is unknown. MiXCR, run by TCRdb on the RT-PCR reads, gives a single entry per CDR3 protein. The sample contains a few hundred thousand distinct CDR3 sequences, about 20% of which appear only once. The CDR3 has 14 amino acids. Trimming removed 2 bases from V and 8 bases from J, with 15 bases in between. In germline, CDR1 is SGHAT, CDR2 FQNNGV. The chain is built from TRBV11-2 and TRBJ1-2, with D perhaps TRBD1 (6 bases). The input for sequencing was PBMCs from blood, taken about 20 months after vaccination. This clonotype originated in a man between 50 and 75 years old who received an inactivated influenza vaccine. The CDR3: CASSLPHAGVGYTF. The CDR3 nucleotides read TGTGCCAGCAGCTTACCCCATGCAGGGGTCGGCTACACCTTC.